The 14 T cell receptor beta chains listed next were all sequenced from one sample in a study of blood T cell repertoires in COVID-19. Here immunoSEQ multiplex PCR was the method, and the copy in TCRdb shows in-frame clones only, minus some. The sample shows 130,000 to 150,000 clones, about 79% of them seen only once. The specimen was peripheral blood. The receptors stem from a man aged 60 to 75 with active or convalescent COVID-19.

This CDR3 reads CASSSTSGRVETQYF. The CDR3 nucleotides are TGTGCCAGCAGTTCGACTAGCGGGAGGGTCGAGACCCAGTACTTC. The chain links TRBV2 to TRBJ2-5; 14 bases match TRBD2. This CDR3 has 15 amino acids. Germline loops: CDR1 SNHLY, CDR2 FYNNEI. The J segment lost 5 bases and the V segment lost 5 bases, leaving 4 bases of the junction unmatched.

The chain couples TRBV7-2 to TRBJ2-3, with 9 bases aligning to TRBD2. Losses at the gene ends were 6 bases for V and 2 bases for J; bases not matched to a gene: 3. Germline CDR1 and CDR2: SGHTA and FQGNSA. The CDR3 runs 14 residues. CDR3 coding DNA: TGTGCCAGCAGGTCTAGCGGGAACACAGATACGCAGTATTTT. Translated, it gives CASRSSGNTDTQYF. Using reference TRBV7-2 and TRBJ2-3 for the parts outside the CDR3, the full variable domain is GAGVSQSPSNKVTEKGKDVELRCDPISGHTALYWYRQSLGQGLEFLIYFQGNSAPDKSGLPSDRFSAERTGGSVSTLTIQRTQQEDSAVYLCASRSSGNTDTQYFGPGTRLTVL.

As DNA, the CDR3 is TGTGCCAGCAGTGAGACCTACAATGAGCAGTTCTTC. Encoded protein: CASSETYNEQFF. The chain is built from TRBV12-3 or TRBV12-4 and TRBJ2-1; D unclear. The CDR3 length is 12 residues. V gave up 5 bases and J gave up 2 bases, with 4 bases separating them.

This rearrangement joins TRBV5-1 to TRBJ1-2, with no clear D. Per the germline V gene, CDR1 is SGHRS and CDR2 is YFSETQ. This CDR3 has 14 residues. V was clipped by 1 base and J by 5 bases, with 12 bases between them. The CDR3 nucleotides read TGCGCCAGCAGCTTGTCGGAGGAGCGGTATGGCTACACCTTC. Translating gives CASSLSEERYGYTF. Full variable domain (remainder filled in from reference TRBV5-1 and TRBJ1-2): KAGVTQTPRYLIKTRGQQVTLSCSPISGHRSVSWYQQTPGQGLQFLFEYFSETQRNKGNFPGRFSGRQFSNSRSEMNVSTLELGDSALYLCASSLSEERYGYTFGSGTRLTVV.

The chain carries TRBV27 and TRBJ2-7, with 8 bases matching TRBD2. Germline lookup yields CDR1 MNHEY and CDR2 SMNVEV (reference sequence). The CDR3 length is 13 residues. J gave up 6 bases and V 2 bases, and 3 bases lay outside the gene matches. The CDR3 bases are TGTGCCAGCAGTTTAGCGGGAGGCGGCGAGCAGTACGTC. Translating gives CASSLAGGGEQYV.

This chain joins TRBV18 and TRBJ1-1, with D uncertain. Per the germline V gene, CDR1 is KGHSH and CDR2 is LQKENI. V lost 3 bases to trimming and J lost 1 base, with 9 bases between them. This CDR3 has 14 residues. The CDR3, as DNA: TGTGCCAGCTCACCCGAGACACCGAACACTGAAGCTTTCTTT. Its protein is CASSPETPNTEAFF.

This clone was seen repeatedly, ten times or more. The J gene is TRBJ2-7, the V gene TRBV11-2, with 7 bases identical to TRBD1. Germline V CDR1 and CDR2: SGHAT, FQNNGV. V was pared by 1 base and J by 0 bases, with 12 bases of the junction left unmatched. The CDR3 totals 18 residues. The CDR3 region has the DNA TGTGCCAGCAGCTTAGTCGGTTCGAGGTGGGACAGCTCCTACGAGCAGTACTTC. This translates into CASSLVGSRWDSSYEQYF.

This clone came up once. V gene TRBV7-2 combines with J gene TRBJ2-7, with TRBD2 identical over 8 bases. Germline values: CDR1 SGHTA, CDR2 FQGNSA. CDR3 size: 18 residues. CDR3 bases: TGTGCCAGCAGCAAATGGCCCGTTATCACTAGCGGTGACAGCCCCACATTCGTC. It yields the protein CASSKWPVITSGDSPTFV.

The CDR3 bases are TGTGCCAGCAGCTTATCGGTAGTTGACACCGGGGAGCTGTTTTTT. It is translated as CASSLSVVDTGELFF. The chain recombines TRBV7-9 with TRBJ2-2; D gene ambiguous. The CDR3 loop spans 15 amino acids. Germline V gives CDR1 SEHNR, CDR2 FQNEAQ (reference sequence). Deletions cut 2 bases from V and 3 bases from J, with 10 bases between.

The chain joins TRBV19 to TRBJ2-3, with D perhaps matching TRBD1 (7 bases). V was pared by 3 bases and J by 6 bases, with 16 bases between. Germline V gene data show CDR1 as LNHDA and CDR2 as SQIVND (reference sequence). This CDR3 contains 15 residues. CDR3 nucleotide sequence: TGTGCCAGTAGTATTCTCAGGGGGGACGAGGATACGCAGTATTTT. Amino acid sequence: CASSILRGDEDTQYF.

The CDR3 coding sequence is TGTGCCAGCAGTAAATCGGGACTAGCGGGGGGAGGATCCTACAATGAGCAGTTCTTC. Its translation is CASSKSGLAGGGSYNEQFF. V is TRBV6-4 and J is TRBJ2-1, with 15 bases that match TRBD2. The CDR3 has 19 amino acids. V lost 5 bases, J lost 1 base, and 9 bases stayed unmatched. CDR1 MRHNA and CDR2 SNTAGT come from the germline V gene.

The chain joins TRBV10-1 to TRBJ2-1, with TRBD1 identical over 7 bases. The CDR3 totals 14 residues. The V and J ends lost 3 bases and 5 bases, in that order; junction bases with no gene match: 4. Per the germline V gene, CDR1 is WNHNN and CDR2 is SYGVQD (reference sequence). Written as DNA, the CDR3 is TGCGCCAGCAGTGACTCAGGGGGTAACAATGAGCAGTTCTTC. It encodes CASSDSGGNNEQFF.

The genes are TRBV5-5 and TRBJ2-7; perhaps TRBD1 as D (5 bases). The germline CDR1 and CDR2 sequences are SGHKS and YYEKEE (reference sequence). V lost 0 bases, J lost 2 bases, and 9 bases lay in between. The CDR3 spans 14 residues. CDR3 sequence: CASSLARQTYEQYF. The CDR3 coding sequence is TGTGCCAGCAGCTTGGCAAGACAGACCTACGAGCAGTACTTC. Combining the CDR3 with reference TRBV5-5 and TRBJ2-7 gives the whole variable domain DAGVTQSPTHLIKTRGQQVTLRCSPISGHKSVSWYQQVLGQGPQFIFQYYEKEERGRGNFPDRFSARQFPNYSSELNVNALLLGDSALYLCASSLARQTYEQYFGPGTRLTVT.

In the case of this clone: One junction end does not reproduce the germline sequence, and a read error may be involved. The chain links TRBV3-1 (or the pseudogene TRBV3-2) to TRBJ2-4; 7 bases agree with TRBD1. This CDR3 comprises 15 residues. Germline assignment: CDR1 LGHDT and CDR2 YNNKEL (reference sequence). CDR3 amino acids: CASSQAPGQKIIQYF. CDR3 in DNA: TGTGCCAGCAGCCAAGCACCGGGACAGAAAATCATTCAGTACTTC.